This TCR beta chain came from a study of tumor-infiltrating lymphocytes in primary liver carcinoma. As for this clonotype: The antigen is not known. The junction departs from the called germline gene at one end, perhaps through a read error.

Study observations and caveats: Tumors significantly exceeded blood in top-250-clone fraction (p = 0.039). Lower overlap was observed for tumor-adjacent and tumor-blood pairs relative to tumor region pairs.

A constant-region primer served to make TCR beta cDNA from about 500 ng total RNA. For TCR beta, libraries were produced by three nested multiplex PCR rounds using slightly modified ARM-PCR. The opening two PCR rounds, 10 cycles each, paired TRBV1-TRBV30 forward primers with a C-beta reverse primer. TCRdb re-called the multiplex PCR reads with MiXCR, one entry per CDR3 protein. The repertoire includes about 75,000 distinct CDR3 sequences, under 75% of them detected once, and approximately 26% sits in the top ten. The CDR3 loop spans 15 amino acids. Germline CDR1 MNHNY, CDR2 SVGAGI (reference sequence). It was from roughly 20-30 mg of unsorted bulk tissue that RNA and DNA were co-extracted.

The origin of this receptor is a man aged 35 to 55 with primary liver carcinoma and hepatitis B virus infection. Sequencing was done on a sample of tumor-adjacent normal liver tissue. The chain employs TRBV6-6 and TRBJ2-4, with 10 bases that match TRBD2. The CDR3 protein is CASSYSSSGSGIQLF. In DNA, the CDR3 is TGTGCCAGCAGTTACTCGTCTAGCGGGAGCGGCATTCAGTTGTTC.